This T cell receptor beta chain was observed in a study of T cells in Graves' hyperthyroidism and ophthalmopathy. V was clipped by 5 bases and J by 0 bases, with 5 bases between them. Germline V gives CDR1 SNHLY, CDR2 FYNNEI. This CDR3 is built from 12 residues. Template material for amplifying TCR beta CDR3 regions consisted of RNA transcripts. Researchers ran a first-round RT-PCR on the TCR CDR3 using the HTBI primer set. Using its own MiXCR run on the multiplex PCR reads, TCRdb lists one record per CDR3 protein. The data contain approximately 630,000 distinct CDR3 sequences, roughly 16% of them seen just once; the ten biggest clones take up approximately 3.8%. This clonotype was counted at least ten times.

The V call is TRBV2, the J call TRBJ2-7, with no clear D. What was sequenced was blood. This clonotype originated in a woman aged 25 to 39 with Graves' hyperthyroidism. CDR3 sequence: CASSPYSYEQYF. CDR3 DNA sequence: TGTGCCAGCAGTCCCTACTCCTACGAGCAGTACTTC.